This is a list of T cell receptor beta chains from one sample in a study of blood T cell repertoires in COVID-19. Sequencing was performed with immunoSEQ multiplex PCR; in TCRdb, only in-frame clones are kept and a portion is missing. The repertoire includes about 250,000 clones, approximately 85% of them detected once, and around 6.3% sits in the top ten. The material sequenced was PBMCs or T cells enriched from blood (not recorded which). The origin of the receptors is a woman between 45 and 65 years old who had been exposed to COVID-19. Both conserved end residues are part of each CDR3. The D gene is left open where the match is weak. Rows give clone size only sometimes, using once, few, many, or a class for an expanded clone.

clone_size	d_call	cdr3_length	j_call	v_call	cdr3_nt	cdr3_aa
once	-	13	TRBJ2-7	TRBV6-6	TGTGCCAGCAGTTGGGGGGGCACCTACGAGCAGTACTTC	CASSWGGTYEQYF
-	-	13	TRBJ1-2	TRBV7-8	TGTGCCAGCAGCTCGGGGTCTAACTATGGCTACACCTTC	CASSSGSNYGYTF
-	-	14	TRBJ1-3	TRBV9	TGTGCCAGCAGCGTAGGAGGTAGAAGAAACACCATATATTTT	CASSVGGRRNTIYF
-	-	14	TRBJ2-7	TRBV9	TGTGCCAGCAGCCCAACCGGTACAGTTCAGGGGAAGTACTTC	CASSPTGTVQGKYF
-	TRBD2	14	TRBJ2-3	TRBV5-5	TGTGCCAGCAGCTTGGCTCTAGCGGTAGATACGCAGTATTTT	CASSLALAVDTQYF
-	TRBD2	15	TRBJ2-5	TRBV11-2	TGTGCCAGCAGCTCCAGCGGGGGGGCCCGGGAGACCCAGTACTTC	CASSSSGGARETQYF
-	-	12	TRBJ2-7	TRBV7-9	TGTGCCAGCGCCCGGACAGACTACGAGCAGTACTTC	CASARTDYEQYF
-	TRBD1	13	TRBJ2-3	TRBV2	TGTGCCGGACGGACAGGGGGCACAGATACGCAGTATTTT	CAGRTGGTDTQYF
-	TRBD2	14	TRBJ2-5	TRBV5-1	TGCGCCAGCAGCTCGGGGGGGCCGAAAGAGACCCAGTACTTC	CASSSGGPKETQYF
-	TRBD1	11	TRBJ1-1	TRBV19	TGTGCCAGTAGTAGGACAGGGTTGGCTTTCTTT	CASSRTGLAFF
once	TRBD1	14	TRBJ1-1	TRBV6-2/TRBV6-3	TGTGCCAGCAGTTACAAAAGACAGGGAACTGAAGCTTTCTTT	CASSYKRQGTEAFF
-	-	13	TRBJ2-1	TRBV7-9	TGTGCCAGCAGCCTGGACAGTCTCAATGAGCAGTTCTTC	CASSLDSLNEQFF
-	-	15	TRBJ1-2	TRBV3-1/TRBV3-2	TGTGCCAGCAGTTCCCGGGACACATTTAACTATGGCTACACCTTC	CASSSRDTFNYGYTF
once	-	13	TRBJ2-5	TRBV29-1	TGCAGCGTTGCGTCGGGGAGGGGGGGGACCCAGTACTTC	CSVASGRGGTQYF
-	-	13	TRBJ2-1	TRBV12-3/TRBV12-4	TGTGCCAGCAGCTTAAATGGGGGGAATGAGCAGTTCTTC	CASSLNGGNEQFF
-	-	16	TRBJ1-6	TRBV6-5	TGTGCCAGCAGTTCCACCAGGAGGTCCTATAATTCACCCCTCCACTTT	CASSSTRRSYNSPLHF
few	-	15	TRBJ1-6	TRBV5-4	TGTGCCAGCAGCTTGGGAGGGCAGGTCGTTTCACCCCTCCACTTT	CASSLGGQVVSPLHF
-	-	14	TRBJ2-7	TRBV18	TGTGCCAGCTCACCACTACAGGGAAACTACGAGCAGTACTTC	CASSPLQGNYEQYF
-	-	16	TRBJ1-1	TRBV7-9	TGTGCCAGCAGCTTAATTCAGGGGCCCCTGAACACTGAAGCTTTCTTT	CASSLIQGPLNTEAFF
-	-	19	TRBJ1-5	TRBV18	TGTGCCAGCTCACCACGCATGACAGGTCACGAGAATCCCCATCAGCCCCAGCATTTT	CASSPRMTGHENPHQPQHF
once	TRBD1	15	TRBJ1-1	TRBV5-4	TGTGCCAGCAGTAATCAGGGGGGACTTAACACTGAAGCTTTCTTT	CASSNQGGLNTEAFF
-	-	12	TRBJ1-4	TRBV30	TGTGCCTGGAGTCGAGGTCAGGAAAAACTGTTTTTT	CAWSRGQEKLFF
-	-	13	TRBJ2-3	TRBV12-3/TRBV12-4	TGTGCCAGCACCGCTGGGGCTCCAAATACGCAGTATTTT	CASTAGAPNTQYF
-	-	13	TRBJ1-6	TRBV11-2	TGTGCCAGCAGCTTCGACTTGAATTCACCCCTCCACTTT	CASSFDLNSPLHF
-	-	17	TRBJ2-3	TRBV5-1	TGCGCCAGCAGCCCCGAGATCGGACTCGGCGGCACAGATACGCAGTATTTT	CASSPEIGLGGTDTQYF
-	TRBD1	15	TRBJ2-5	TRBV6-2/TRBV6-3	TGTGCCAGCAGTTACCTGGGGACAGCTCGCGAGACCCAGTACTTC	CASSYLGTARETQYF
-	-	14	TRBJ1-1	TRBV19	TGTGCCAGTAGTCACCAGGGACTGTACACTGAAGCTTTCTTT	CASSHQGLYTEAFF
-	TRBD2	13	TRBJ2-7	TRBV10-2	TGCGCCAGCAGACAGCGGGGGGCGTACGAGCAGTACTTC	CASRQRGAYEQYF
-	TRBD2	15	TRBJ2-2	TRBV5-5	TGTGCCAGCAGCTCGGAGCGGGGTCGGGCCGGGGAGCTGTTTTTT	CASSSERGRAGELFF
-	-	15	TRBJ1-1	TRBV5-1	TGCGCCAGCTTGCCGGGGGGGCGGAGGAACACTGAAGCTTTCTTT	CASLPGGRRNTEAFF
-	-	13	TRBJ2-7	TRBV28	TGTGCCAGCAGTCCCGGGGGACCATACGAGCAGTACTTC	CASSPGGPYEQYF
-	-	13	TRBJ2-4	TRBV6-1	TGTGCCAGCAGTGAACCCGTCGTAAACATTCAGTACTTC	CASSEPVVNIQYF
-	TRBD1	15	TRBJ2-5	TRBV6-5	TGTGCCAGCAGGGCGGCGGACAGGGGGGGAGAGACCCAGTACTTC	CASRAADRGGETQYF
many	TRBD2	19	TRBJ2-1	TRBV7-9	TGTGCCAGCAGCCCAAACGAGGGGACTACCCGAATAACCTACAATGAGCAGTTCTTC	CASSPNEGTTRITYNEQFF
-	TRBD2	14	TRBJ2-2	TRBV6-5	TGTGCCAGCAGAGCGGGGGGCGGCACCGGGGAGCTGTTTTTT	CASRAGGGTGELFF
-	TRBD1	17	TRBJ2-1	TRBV4-3	TGCGCCAGCAGCCAAGATGGACAGGGAAGTATCTACAATGAGCAGTTCTTC	CASSQDGQGSIYNEQFF
-	TRBD2	16	TRBJ2-7	TRBV5-4	TGTGCCAGCAGCTTGAGACTAGCGGGGCCGATCGACGAGCAGTACTTC	CASSLRLAGPIDEQYF
-	TRBD2	16	TRBJ2-2	TRBV28	TGTGCCAGCATGTTGACCATAGCGGGGAACACCGGGGAGCTGTTTTTT	CASMLTIAGNTGELFF
few	-	13	TRBJ1-2	TRBV27	TGTGCCAGCAGTTTCAGGGAAGCACAAGGCTACACCTTC	CASSFREAQGYTF